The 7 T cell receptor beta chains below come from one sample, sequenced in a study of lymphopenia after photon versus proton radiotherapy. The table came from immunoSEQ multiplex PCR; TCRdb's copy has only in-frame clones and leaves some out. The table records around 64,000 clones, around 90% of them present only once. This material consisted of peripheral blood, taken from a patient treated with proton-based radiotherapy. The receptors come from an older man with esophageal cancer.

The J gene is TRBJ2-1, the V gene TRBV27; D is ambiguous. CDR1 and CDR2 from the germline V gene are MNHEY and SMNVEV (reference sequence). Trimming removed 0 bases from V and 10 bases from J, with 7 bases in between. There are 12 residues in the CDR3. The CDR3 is CASSLSGREQFF. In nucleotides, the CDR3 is TGTGCCAGCAGTTTATCGGGTAGAGAGCAGTTCTTC.

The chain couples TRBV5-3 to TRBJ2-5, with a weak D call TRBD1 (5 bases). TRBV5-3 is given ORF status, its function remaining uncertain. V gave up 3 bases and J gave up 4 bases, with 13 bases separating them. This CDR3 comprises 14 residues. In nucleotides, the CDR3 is TGTGCCAGAAGCTCAGGGAACAAGGTAGAGACCCAGTACTTC. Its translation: CARSSGNKVETQYF.

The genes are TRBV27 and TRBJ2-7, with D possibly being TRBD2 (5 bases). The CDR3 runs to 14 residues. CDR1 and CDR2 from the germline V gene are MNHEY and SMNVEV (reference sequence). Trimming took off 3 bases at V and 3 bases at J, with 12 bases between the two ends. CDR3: CASSLTPRVYEQYF. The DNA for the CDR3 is TGTGCCAGCAGTTTGACGCCGAGGGTCTACGAGCAGTACTTC.

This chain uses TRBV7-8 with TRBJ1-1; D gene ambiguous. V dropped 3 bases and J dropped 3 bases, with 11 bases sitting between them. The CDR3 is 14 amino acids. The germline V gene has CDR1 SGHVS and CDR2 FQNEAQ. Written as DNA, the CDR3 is TGTGCCAGCAGCTTTGAGACCCTTGACACTGAAGCTTTCTTT. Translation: CASSFETLDTEAFF.

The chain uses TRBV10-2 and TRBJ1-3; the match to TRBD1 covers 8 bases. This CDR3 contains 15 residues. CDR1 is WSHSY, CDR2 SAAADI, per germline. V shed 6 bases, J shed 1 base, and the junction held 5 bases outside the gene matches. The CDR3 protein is CASRLDRASGNTIYF. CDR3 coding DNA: TGCGCCAGCAGGCTGGACAGGGCGTCTGGAAACACCATATATTTT.

CDR3 region: CASSVRGADGNTIYF. The CDR3 DNA reads TGTGCCAGCAGCGTAAGGGGGGCCGATGGAAACACCATATATTTT. The rearrangement joins TRBV9 to TRBJ1-3; TRBD1 is a possible D gene (6 bases). The CDR3 sequence is 15 residues long. Germline assignment: CDR1 SGDLS and CDR2 YYNGEE. V dropped 1 base and J dropped 3 bases, with 11 bases sitting between them.

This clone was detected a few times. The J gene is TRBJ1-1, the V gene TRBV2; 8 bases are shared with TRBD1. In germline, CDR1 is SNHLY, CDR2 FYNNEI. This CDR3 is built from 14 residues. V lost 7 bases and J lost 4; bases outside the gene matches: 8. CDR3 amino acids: CASTRQGAGTEAFF. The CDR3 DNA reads TGTGCCAGCACCCGTCAGGGGGCTGGCACTGAAGCTTTCTTT.